Shown below are 10 T cell receptor beta chains from a single sample sequenced in a study of CD8+CD57+ T cells in acquired aplastic anemia. Genomic DNA was employed as the template in profiling TCR beta VDJ and CDR3. Each CDR3 protein is one row after TCRdb ran MiXCR on the reads. The data contain 90,000 to 120,000 distinct CDR3 sequences, approximately 48% of them singletons. The source material was sorted CD4+, CD8+, or CD8+CD57+ T cells (not recorded which) from PBMCs. These receptors came from a human donor in good health, serving as a control.

A few counts support this clonotype. V gene TRBV7-2 combines with J gene TRBJ1-2; D gene ambiguous. Germline V CDR1 and CDR2: SGHTA, FQGNSA. Trimming took 5 bases from V and 7 from J, leaving 11 bases between them. The CDR3 is 12 residues long. The CDR3 loop is CASSPRTTGYTF. Written as DNA, the CDR3 is TGTGCCAGCAGCCCCCGGACTACTGGCTACACCTTC.

In this sample, this clonotype turned up once. The chain joins TRBV19 to TRBJ2-7, with D perhaps matching TRBD1 (5 bases). V gave up 6 bases and J gave up 9 bases, with 21 bases separating them. Germline V CDR1 and CDR2: LNHDA, SQIVND (reference sequence). The length of the CDR3 is 14 residues. The CDR3 is CASSKDRNPGWQYF. CDR3 bases: TGTGCCAGTAGCAAAGACCGAAACCCAGGGTGGCAGTACTTC.

This clonotype occurred many times. The CDR3: CASSVDSGGNEKLFF. The CDR3 region has the DNA TGTGCCAGCAGCGTCGACAGCGGCGGGAATGAAAAACTGTTTTTT. V and J are TRBV9 and TRBJ1-4; tentative D call: TRBD1 (5 bases). With 2 bases removed from V and 5 bases from J, the gap between germline ends came to 13 bases. Germline V gene lookup returns CDR1 SGDLS and CDR2 YYNGEE. There are 15 residues in the CDR3.

The rearrangement joins TRBV7-3 to TRBJ2-3; 13 positions agree with TRBD2. The CDR3 sequence is 16 residues long. V was pared by 4 bases and J by 5 bases, with 6 bases of the junction left unmatched. CDR1 and CDR2 (germline): SGHTA, FQGTGA. The CDR3 region is CASSSGLAGDGDTQYF. The CDR3 DNA follows: TGTGCCAGCAGCTCCGGACTAGCGGGGGATGGAGATACGCAGTATTTT.

Concerning this clonotype: This may stem from a read error, because a much larger clone lies one nucleotide away. The rearrangement joins TRBV4-3 to TRBJ2-7, with no clear D. The germline V gene has CDR1 LGHNA and CDR2 YSLEER. V lost 0 bases and J 2 bases, leaving 11 bases between the germline ends. The CDR3 length is 15 residues. The CDR3 DNA reads TGCGCCAGCAGCCAAGATCCACAGAATGCCTACGAGCAGTACTTC. It yields the protein CASSQDPQNAYEQYF.

This chain uses TRBV11-1 with TRBJ2-6, with D maybe TRBD1 (5 bases). This CDR3 comprises 16 residues. With 3 bases removed from V and 4 bases from J, the gap between germline ends came to 13 bases. Germline V gives CDR1 SGHAT, CDR2 FQDESV (reference sequence). The CDR3, as DNA: TGTGCCAGCAGCTTGGGGCCAGAGTCCGGGGCCAACGTCCTGACTTTC. Protein: CASSLGPESGANVLTF.

The chain has TRBV10-3 and TRBJ1-1, with D hard to call. CDR1 is ENHRY, CDR2 SYGVKD, per germline. The CDR3 contains 13 residues. V lost 3 bases and J 1 base, leaving 6 bases between the germline ends. CDR3 region: CAISDQGNTEAFF. DNA for the CDR3: TGTGCCATCAGTGATCAAGGGAACACTGAAGCTTTCTTT.

This clonotype was seen repeatedly, ten times or more. The V call is TRBV30, the J call TRBJ1-5; D gene unclear. V was pared by 3 bases and J by 3 bases, with 9 bases between. Germline values: CDR1 GTSNPN, CDR2 SVGIG (reference sequence). The CDR3 is 13 residues long. The CDR3 is CAWSSSDNQPQHF. The DNA for the CDR3 is TGTGCCTGGAGCTCATCGGACAATCAGCCCCAGCATTTT. Together with reference TRBV30 and TRBJ1-5, the CDR3 gives the full variable domain: SQTIHQWPATLVQPVGSPLSLECTVEGTSNPNLYWYRQAAGRGLQLLFYSVGIGQISSEVPQNLSASRPQDRQFILSSKKLLLSDSGFYLCAWSSSDNQPQHFGDGTRLSIL.

The chain combines TRBV20-1 with TRBJ2-7; 10 bases align to TRBD1. CDR1 and CDR2 from the germline V gene are DFQATT and SNEGSKA (reference sequence). After removal of 3 bases from V and 2 bases from J, the junction contained 4 bases not matched to a gene. The CDR3 contains 14 residues. The CDR3 nucleotides read TGCAGTGCTAGTGGGGGACAGGGGCCCTACGAGCAGTACTTC. Translated, it gives CSASGGQGPYEQYF.

This clonotype was found a few times. The V and J genes are TRBV27 and TRBJ1-2; D call uncertain. This CDR3 spans 12 amino acids. V was pared by 6 bases and J by 2 bases, with 7 bases between. Germline V gene sequence: CDR1 MNHEY, CDR2 SMNVEV (reference sequence). The CDR3 DNA reads as TGTGCCAGCAGCGGGATGAACTATGGCTACACCTTC. Translating it yields CASSGMNYGYTF.